Listed below are T cell receptor beta chains from one sample, sequenced in a study of control samples from healthy donors and cancer patients. Libraries were prepared by immunoSEQ multiplex PCR; TCRdb keeps only in-frame clonotypes and omits some of them. The repertoire includes 45,000 or so clones, about 91% of them detected once, and roughly 20% sits in the top ten. The material sequenced was PBMCs. The receptors derive from a woman between 40 and 50 years old with head and neck cancer. The CDR3 runs from the conserved cysteine through the conserved F or W. D genes are given only for firm matches. Only part of the rows carry a size: once, few, many, or a class if the clone is expanded.

cdr3_aa	cdr3_nt	clone_size	d_call	v_call	j_call
CASRGQNYEQYF	TGTGCCAGCAGGGGACAGAACTACGAGCAGTACTTC	-	TRBD1	TRBV6-5	TRBJ2-7
CASSQGDRDNEKLFF	TGCGCCAGCAGCCAAGGTGACAGGGATAATGAAAAACTGTTTTTT	-	TRBD1	TRBV4-1	TRBJ1-4
CASSPLPSWGHQPQHF	TGTGCCAGCTCACCACTCCCCTCTTGGGGACATCAGCCCCAGCATTTT	-	-	TRBV18	TRBJ1-5
CASSRFNYGYTF	TGTGCCAGTAGTCGATTCAACTATGGCTACACCTTC	once	-	TRBV19	TRBJ1-2
CASTSGFKTGQFF	TGTGCCAGCACCAGCGGATTCAAAACGGGGCAGTTCTTC	-	-	TRBV2	TRBJ2-1
CASMRGGSSYEQYF	TGTGCCAGCATGCGGGGCGGAAGCTCCTACGAGCAGTACTTC	once	-	TRBV28	TRBJ2-7
CASSFASAYEQYF	TGCGCCAGCAGCTTTGCCAGCGCCTACGAGCAGTACTTC	-	-	TRBV5-1	TRBJ2-7
CASSVDRGSNSPLHF	TGTGCCAGCAGCGTCGACAGGGGCAGTAATTCACCCCTCCACTTT	-	TRBD1	TRBV11-1	TRBJ1-6
CASSYRKSDYGYTF	TGTGCCAGCAGTTACCGCAAGAGTGACTATGGCTACACCTTC	-	-	TRBV6-5	TRBJ1-2
CASSRTGGRNRDEQYF	TGCGCCAGCAGCCGCACCGGGGGAAGGAATCGGGACGAGCAGTACTTC	-	-	TRBV4-1	TRBJ2-7
CASSFSGGLAGGWEYF	TGTGCCAGCAGCTTCTCCGGGGGACTAGCGGGAGGGTGGGAGTATTTT	-	TRBD2	TRBV7-2	TRBJ2-3
CASSEALRYTEAFF	TGTGCCAGCAGTGAAGCGCTTCGGTACACTGAAGCTTTCTTT	-	-	TRBV6-1	TRBJ1-1
CASSLAGAGANVLTF	TGTGCCAGCAGTCTAGCGGGAGCCGGGGCCAACGTCCTGACTTTC	-	TRBD2	TRBV6-5	TRBJ2-6
CASSFQLASPTYEQYF	TGTGCCAGTAGTTTTCAACTAGCGTCTCCAACTTACGAGCAGTACTTC	-	TRBD2	TRBV19	TRBJ2-7
CASSHPGTGNTEAFF	TGTGCCAGCAGCCATCCCGGGACAGGGAACACTGAAGCTTTCTTT	-	TRBD1	TRBV3-1/TRBV3-2	TRBJ1-1
CASIATSGSWETQYF	TGTGCCAGCATCGCCACTAGCGGGAGTTGGGAGACCCAGTACTTC	-	TRBD2	TRBV6-5	TRBJ2-5
CASRQSSNQPQHF	TGTGCCAGCAGACAAAGTAGCAATCAGCCCCAGCATTTT	-	-	TRBV27	TRBJ1-5
CASSRPQGNYGYTF	TGTGCCAGCAGCCGTCCGCAGGGGAACTATGGCTACACCTTC	-	-	TRBV5-6	TRBJ1-2
CASSQGLAGGGEQFF	TGTGCCAGCAGCCAAGGACTAGCGGGGGGCGGTGAGCAGTTCTTC	-	TRBD2	TRBV14	TRBJ2-1
CSAGDRGITEAFF	TGCAGTGCTGGTGACAGGGGGATCACTGAAGCTTTCTTT	-	TRBD1	TRBV20-1	TRBJ1-1
CASSLGTSGADTQYF	TGTGCCAGCAGCTTGGGAACTAGCGGGGCGGATACGCAGTATTTT	few	TRBD2	TRBV5-6	TRBJ2-3
CASSSPLDNYGHTF	TGCGCCAGCAGTTCCCCTTTGGATAACTATGGCCACACCTTC	-	-	TRBV5-1	TRBJ1-2
CASSDSGGADTQYF	TGTGCCAGCAGTGACTCCGGGGGGGCAGATACGCAGTATTTT	-	TRBD2	TRBV6-4	TRBJ2-3
CASSPGAITTDTQYF	TGTGCCAGCAGCCCAGGAGCGATTACCACAGATACGCAGTATTTT	-	-	TRBV7-9	TRBJ2-3
CASSLGSTTKQETQYF	TGCGCCAGCAGCTTGGGGTCCACTACCAAACAAGAGACCCAGTACTTC	few	-	TRBV5-1	TRBJ2-5
CASSQRDFPGESGELFF	TGTGCCAGCAGCCAGCGGGACTTCCCGGGTGAGAGCGGGGAGCTGTTTTTT	-	-	TRBV4-2	TRBJ2-2
CASSPGQGGSQPQHF	TGTGCCAGCTCACCAGGACAGGGGGGAAGTCAGCCCCAGCATTTT	-	TRBD1	TRBV18	TRBJ1-5
CASSLNGEAGAGLFF	TGTGCCAGCAGTTTAAACGGGGAGGCAGGGGCGGGACTGTTTTTT	-	-	TRBV27	TRBJ1-4
CASRLRGPSYGYTF	TGTGCCAGCAGACTCAGGGGGCCGAGCTATGGCTACACCTTC	-	TRBD1	TRBV27	TRBJ1-2
CASSPGLAGGPATSYEQYF	TGTGCCAGCAGCCCTGGACTAGCGGGGGGGCCAGCGACCTCCTACGAGCAGTACTTC	-	TRBD2	TRBV5-4	TRBJ2-7
CAISEMAATTDTQYF	TGTGCCATCAGTGAGATGGCAGCCACCACAGATACGCAGTATTTT	-	-	TRBV10-3	TRBJ2-3
CASSINWIDRYSGNTIYF	TGTGCCAGTAGTATAAACTGGATTGACCGCTACTCTGGAAACACCATATATTTT	-	-	TRBV19	TRBJ1-3
CAWRSGTSPPREFF	TGTGCCTGGAGGTCCGGGACTAGTCCCCCCAGGGAGTTCTTC	-	TRBD2	TRBV30	TRBJ2-1
CSVGAGSVAQYF	TGCAGCGTGGGCGCCGGTTCTGTAGCGCAGTATTTT	-	-	TRBV29-1	TRBJ2-3
CASSEAGNTEAFF	TGCGCCAGCAGTGAGGCGGGGAACACTGAAGCTTTCTTT	-	-	TRBV10-1	TRBJ1-1
CAWTPGVTDTQYF	TGTGCCTGGACACCAGGGGTCACAGATACGCAGTATTTT	-	-	TRBV30	TRBJ2-3
CASTVGGGKEAFF	TGCGCCAGCACGGTTGGGGGAGGGAAAGAAGCTTTCTTT	-	-	TRBV10-2	TRBJ1-1
CASSHWDTDYGTGELFF	TGTGCCAGCAGCCACTGGGACACGGATTATGGCACCGGGGAGCTGTTTTTT	-	-	TRBV28	TRBJ2-2
CASSSGIGENTEAFF	TGTGCCAGCAGTTCCGGGATCGGGGAGAACACTGAAGCTTTCTTT	-	-	TRBV27	TRBJ1-1
CASSQANTEAFF	TGTGCCAGCAGCCAGGCGAACACTGAAGCTTTCTTT	-	-	TRBV3-1/TRBV3-2	TRBJ1-1
CASNGRQGLSGYTF	TGTGCCAGTAACGGGAGACAGGGGTTGAGTGGCTACACCTTC	-	TRBD1	TRBV19	TRBJ1-2
CASTPTSIFPYEQYF	TGTGCCAGTACCCCGACTAGCATTTTTCCCTACGAGCAGTACTTC	once	TRBD2	TRBV19	TRBJ2-7
CAWSTGTARGEQYF	TGTGCCTGGAGTACAGGGACCGCCCGTGGGGAGCAGTACTTC	-	-	TRBV30	TRBJ2-7
CASSLLPVGSRGRSYGYTF	TGTGCCAGCAGCTTATTACCGGTCGGCAGTAGGGGTAGGAGCTATGGCTACACCTTC	-	-	TRBV5-6	TRBJ1-2
CAWKGAGNQPQHF	TGTGCCTGGAAGGGGGCGGGGAATCAGCCCCAGCATTTT	-	TRBD1	TRBV30	TRBJ1-5
CASSLSQGTGNTIYF	TGTGCCAGCAGTTTAAGTCAGGGGACTGGAAACACCATATATTTT	-	-	TRBV27	TRBJ1-3
CASSPGGGRVNTEAFF	TGTGCCAGCTCACCCGGGGGGGGCAGAGTGAACACTGAAGCTTTCTTT	-	-	TRBV18	TRBJ1-1
CASSPDRKNTEAFF	TGTGCCAGCTCACCGGACAGGAAGAACACTGAAGCTTTCTTT	-	TRBD1	TRBV18	TRBJ1-1
CASSGGDTEAFF	TGTGCCAGCAGTGGTGGGGACACTGAAGCTTTCTTT	-	-	TRBV28	TRBJ1-1
CASARWASGGSTDTQYF	TGTGCCAGCGCACGATGGGCTAGCGGGGGAAGCACAGATACGCAGTATTTT	-	TRBD2	TRBV28	TRBJ2-3
CASSPLPTGPYTGELFF	TGTGCCAGCAGTCCCCTACCGACAGGGCCCTACACCGGGGAGCTGTTTTTT	-	TRBD1	TRBV5-4	TRBJ2-2
CASSFPGYNSPLHF	TGTGCCAGCAGTTTTCCCGGGTATAATTCACCCCTCCACTTT	-	-	TRBV27	TRBJ1-6
CASSSPAPGANVLTF	TGTGCCAGCAGTTCTCCGGCGCCCGGGGCCAACGTCCTGACTTTC	-	-	TRBV6-5	TRBJ2-6
CASSFTGALNTEAFF	TGTGCCAGCAGCTTCACGGGGGCCCTGAACACTGAAGCTTTCTTT	-	-	TRBV7-8	TRBJ1-1
CASSLGRNEQFF	TGTGCCAGCAGTCTAGGTCGCAATGAGCAGTTCTTC	-	-	TRBV27	TRBJ2-1